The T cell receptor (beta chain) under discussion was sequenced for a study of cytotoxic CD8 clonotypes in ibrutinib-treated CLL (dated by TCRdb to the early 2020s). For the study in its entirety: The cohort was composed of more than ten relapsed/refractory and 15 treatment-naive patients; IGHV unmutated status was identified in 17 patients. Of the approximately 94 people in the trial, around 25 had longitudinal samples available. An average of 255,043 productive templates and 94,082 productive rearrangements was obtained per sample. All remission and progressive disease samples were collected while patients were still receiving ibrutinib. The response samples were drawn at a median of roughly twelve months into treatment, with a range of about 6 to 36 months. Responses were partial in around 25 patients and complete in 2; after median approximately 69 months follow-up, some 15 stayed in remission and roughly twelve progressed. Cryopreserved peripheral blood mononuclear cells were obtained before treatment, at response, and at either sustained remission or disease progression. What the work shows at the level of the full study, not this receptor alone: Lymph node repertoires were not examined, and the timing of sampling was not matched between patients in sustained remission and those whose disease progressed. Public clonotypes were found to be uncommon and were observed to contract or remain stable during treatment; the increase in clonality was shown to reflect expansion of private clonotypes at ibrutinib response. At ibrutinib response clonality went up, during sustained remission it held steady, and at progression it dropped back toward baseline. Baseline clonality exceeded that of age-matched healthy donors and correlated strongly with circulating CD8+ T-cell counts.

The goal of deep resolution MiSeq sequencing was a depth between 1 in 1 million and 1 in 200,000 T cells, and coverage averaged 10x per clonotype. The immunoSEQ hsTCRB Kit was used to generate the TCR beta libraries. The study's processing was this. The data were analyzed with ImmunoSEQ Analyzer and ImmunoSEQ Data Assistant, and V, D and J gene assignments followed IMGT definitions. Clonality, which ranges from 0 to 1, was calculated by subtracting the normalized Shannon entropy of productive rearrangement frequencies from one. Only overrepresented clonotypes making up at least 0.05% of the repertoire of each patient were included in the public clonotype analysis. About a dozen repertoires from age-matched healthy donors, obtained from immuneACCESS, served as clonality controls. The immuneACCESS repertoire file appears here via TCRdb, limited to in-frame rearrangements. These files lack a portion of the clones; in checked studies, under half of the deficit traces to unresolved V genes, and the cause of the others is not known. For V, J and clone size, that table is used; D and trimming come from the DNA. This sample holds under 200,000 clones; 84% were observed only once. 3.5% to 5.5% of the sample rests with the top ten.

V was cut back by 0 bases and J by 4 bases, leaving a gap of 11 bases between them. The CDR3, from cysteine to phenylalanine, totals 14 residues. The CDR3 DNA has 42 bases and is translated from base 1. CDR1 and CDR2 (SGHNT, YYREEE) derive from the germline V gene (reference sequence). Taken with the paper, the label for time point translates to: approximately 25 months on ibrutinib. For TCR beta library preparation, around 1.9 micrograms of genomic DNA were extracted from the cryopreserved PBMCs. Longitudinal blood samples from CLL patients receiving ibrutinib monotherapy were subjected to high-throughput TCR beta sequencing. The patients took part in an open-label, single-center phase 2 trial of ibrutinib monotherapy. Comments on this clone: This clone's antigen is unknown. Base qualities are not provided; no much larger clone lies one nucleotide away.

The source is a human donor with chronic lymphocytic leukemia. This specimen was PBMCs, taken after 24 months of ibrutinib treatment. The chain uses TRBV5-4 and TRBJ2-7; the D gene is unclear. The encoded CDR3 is CASSLVGPDYEQYF. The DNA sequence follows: TGTGCCAGCAGCTTGGTAGGGCCCGATTACGAGCAGTACTTC.